Included here is one T cell receptor beta chain sequence, with context. Its antigen is as yet unknown. The identical CDR3 is also encoded by other nucleotide sequences in the sample. The run depth of the assay was deep. Generated by immunoSEQ multiplex PCR, the TCRdb table keeps only in-frame clones and is missing some. There are about 2.4 million clones in the sample; 90% to 95% occur only once, and 0.36% lies in the top ten. The CDR3 has 14 residues. The germline CDR1 and CDR2 sequences are GTSNPN and SVGIG (reference sequence). Trimming stripped 0 bases from V and 4 bases from J, with 10 bases between. This entry comes from a study of shared clonotypes between healthy human individuals. Study observations and caveats: A handful of donors had about 5% of their naive CD4 clonotypes in common. Sequencing depth was expected to influence donor clonotype sharing.

The source material was naive CD4+ T cells from PBMCs. The subset is: CD45RA+ positively selected. The genes are TRBV30 and TRBJ1-5; tentatively, D is TRBD1 (6 bases). The sequence came from a man aged 18 to 35 in good health. Some clones in this sample may be carry-over from other donors' samples. The CDR3 here is CAWSVRGGNQPQHF. CDR3 in DNA: TGTGCCTGGAGTGTAAGGGGGGGAAATCAGCCCCAGCATTTT.